The present T cell receptor (beta chain) was sequenced within a study of blood T cells in healthy people across ages. The CDR3 contains 14 residues. The V and J ends lost 4 bases and 11 bases respectively, with 20 bases between them. Germline values: CDR1 MGHRA, CDR2 YSYEKL. Primers used in a second PCR of roughly 6 to 11 cycles were a sample-barcoded 5' primer and a J-beta primer mix. All samples yielded 2.5 million or more CDR3-containing paired-end reads. TCRdb fed the 5' RACE reads into MiXCR, producing one record per CDR3 protein. The sample holds approximately 800,000 distinct CDR3 sequences, roughly 64% seen once.

The chain carries TRBV4-1 and TRBJ2-5; TRBD1 or TRBD2 may be the D gene (6 bases each). Specimen: blood. This clonotype originated in a man in his thirties or forties in good health. As DNA, the CDR3 is TGCGCCAGCAGCCTGGCGACTAGGGACAATGAGCAGTACTTC. The encoded protein is CASSLATRDNEQYF.